This TCR beta chain is from a study of shared clonotypes between healthy human individuals. Study-wide results and limits: Donors were few, which limited the genetic and exposure-history diversity represented. Sorted-subset samples were not fully sequenced, rarefaction indicated.

The CDR3 spans 15 residues. Germline V lookup: CDR1 LNHNV, CDR2 YYDKDF (reference sequence). V dropped 3 bases and J dropped 1 base, with 10 bases sitting between them. Assay execution took place at the deep level. Produced via immunoSEQ multiplex PCR; TCRdb's table is partial and in-frame only. This table holds almost 750,000 clones, over 60% found once. On this clone itself: Its antigen is not known.

Researchers partitioned CD4+ cells into CD45RA+ naive and CD45RA-negative memory subsets. The receptor was isolated from a woman younger than 45 in good health. Source material: memory CD4+ T cells sorted from blood. Subset here: CD45RA-negative fraction. The chain recombines TRBV15 with TRBJ2-1; D uncertain. CDR3 DNA sequence: TGTGCCACCAGCAGGCGCGGAATGTCCTACAATGAGCAGTTCTTC. Its translation: CATSRRGMSYNEQFF.